This T cell receptor (beta chain) was recovered during a study of blood T cell repertoires in COVID-19. The data were produced by immunoSEQ multiplex PCR, yet TCRdb's version contains in-frame clones alone and is incomplete. In the table there are approximately 200,000 clones, about nine tenths of which are singletons. Germline loops: CDR1 LGHNT, CDR2 FRNRAP. There are 12 residues in the CDR3. Trimming took 9 bases from V and 11 from J; bases not matched to a gene: 12. The clonotype was recovered from a woman under 40 with acute or convalescent COVID-19. Material for sequencing was peripheral blood. This chain uses TRBV12-5 with TRBJ1-1; TRBD1 matches 7 bases. The DNA of the CDR3 is TGTGCTAGCGGGCGGGACAGCCCTCGGGCTTTCTTT. This sequence encodes CASGRDSPRAFF.